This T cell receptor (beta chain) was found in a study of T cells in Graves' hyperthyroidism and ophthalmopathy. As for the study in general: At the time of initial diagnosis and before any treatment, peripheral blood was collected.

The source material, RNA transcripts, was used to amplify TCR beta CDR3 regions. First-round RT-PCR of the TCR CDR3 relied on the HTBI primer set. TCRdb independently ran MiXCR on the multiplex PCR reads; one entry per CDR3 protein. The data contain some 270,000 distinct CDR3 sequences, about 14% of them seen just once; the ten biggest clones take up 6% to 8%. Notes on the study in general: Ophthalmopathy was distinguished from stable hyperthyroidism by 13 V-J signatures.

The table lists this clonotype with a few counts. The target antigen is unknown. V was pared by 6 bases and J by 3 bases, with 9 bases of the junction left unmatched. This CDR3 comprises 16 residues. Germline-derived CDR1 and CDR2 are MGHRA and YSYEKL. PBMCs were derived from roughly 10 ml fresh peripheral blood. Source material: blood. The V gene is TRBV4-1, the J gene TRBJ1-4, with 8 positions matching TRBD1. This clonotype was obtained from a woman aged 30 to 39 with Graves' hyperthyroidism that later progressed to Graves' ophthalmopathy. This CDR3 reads CASRRLQGGANEKLFF. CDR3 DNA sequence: TGCGCCAGCAGACGCTTACAGGGGGGAGCTAATGAAAAACTGTTTTTT.